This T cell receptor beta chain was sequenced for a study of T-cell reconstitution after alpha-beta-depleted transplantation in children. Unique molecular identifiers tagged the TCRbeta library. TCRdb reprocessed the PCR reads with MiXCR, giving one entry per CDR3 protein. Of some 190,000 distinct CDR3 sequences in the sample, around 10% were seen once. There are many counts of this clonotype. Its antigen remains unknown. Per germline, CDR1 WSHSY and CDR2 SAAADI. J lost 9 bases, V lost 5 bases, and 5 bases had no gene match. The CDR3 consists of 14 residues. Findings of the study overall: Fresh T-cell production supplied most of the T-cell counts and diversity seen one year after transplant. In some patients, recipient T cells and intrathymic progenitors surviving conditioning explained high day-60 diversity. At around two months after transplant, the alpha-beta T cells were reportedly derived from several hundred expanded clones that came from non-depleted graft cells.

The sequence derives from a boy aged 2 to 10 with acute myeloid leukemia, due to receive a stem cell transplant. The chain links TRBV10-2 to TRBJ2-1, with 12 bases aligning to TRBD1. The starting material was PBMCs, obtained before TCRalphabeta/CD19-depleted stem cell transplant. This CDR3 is CASSRDRGLGEQFF. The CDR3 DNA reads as TGCGCCAGCAGTAGGGACAGGGGGCTAGGTGAGCAGTTCTTC.